This T cell receptor (beta chain) stems from a study of cytomegalovirus exposure and HLA in healthy donors. Study-level background: T cells numbering about 179 million yielded 100 million to 120 million unique TCR beta sequences in an earlier analysis. Study conclusions and caveats: Most TCR sequences were uncommon, yet certain public TCRs appeared in many donors. Among the CMV-associated chains, a few were confirmed in vitro as specific for CMV antigens.

The CDR3 is made up of 12 amino acids. CDR1 MNHEY and CDR2 SVGAGI come from the germline V gene. The germline V and J ends were trimmed by 8 bases and 7 bases, with 14 bases remaining between them. Amplification used 60 Vbeta primers and 13 Jbeta primers. Some clones are missing from TCRdb's copy, which holds only in-frame ones; the method was immunoSEQ multiplex PCR. The sample carries over 85,000 clones, approximately 7.7% recorded once. In its sample, this clone was seen a few times. As yet, its antigen is unknown. Sequenced material: PBMCs. This sequence originates from a man aged 50-60 years in good health and CMV-seronegative. The chain couples TRBV6-5 to TRBJ1-2; possible D gene TRBD1, 5 bases. CDR3 nucleotides: TGTGCCAGCTCCCCAGGGTTGCCTGGCTACACCTTC. Residues: CASSPGLPGYTF.